The T cell receptor (beta chain) under discussion was sequenced for a study of T cell clones after liver transplantation. Study-level information: Post-transplant blood was tracked for graft-donor-reactive T cell clones identified in a pre-transplant mixed lymphocyte reaction.

The V end was cut by 6 bases, the J end by 3 bases, with 16 bases between. The CDR3 contains 14 residues. Looked up from germline, CDR1 is SGHNT and CDR2 is YYREEE (reference sequence). The data were produced by immunoSEQ multiplex PCR, yet TCRdb's version contains in-frame clones alone and is incomplete. The table lists about 120,000 clones, about nine tenths of them singletons. This TCR derives from a human patient who received a liver transplant. A share of the T cells may be of graft donor origin. V gene TRBV5-4 combines with J gene TRBJ2-7, with D possibly being TRBD1 (8 bases). Sequences were derived from CD4+ T cells from blood, sampled 12 months after liver transplant. The CDR3 sequence: CASTTGGQDYEQYF. The CDR3 DNA sequence: TGTGCCAGCACCACGGGGGGACAGGACTACGAGCAGTACTTC.